One sample yielded the 21 T cell receptor beta chains listed below, sequenced in a study of shared clonotypes between healthy human individuals. The repertoire was sequenced with immunoSEQ multiplex PCR; TCRdb's copy has only in-frame clones and lacks some. The data show 550,000 to 700,000 clones, 73% seen once. The sequenced material came from memory CD4+ T cells sorted from blood. Subset meaning: CD45RA-negative fraction. These receptor sequences come from a woman in her 30s in good health.

This rearrangement joins TRBV7-2 to TRBJ2-1, with 12 bases lining up with TRBD2. The ends lost 1 base at V and 7 bases at J; junction bases unmatched: 8. Per germline, CDR1 SGHTA and CDR2 FQGNSA. This CDR3 has 17 residues. CDR3 coding DNA: TGTGCCAGCAGCTTAGGAGGACTAGCGGGATATAGGAATGAGCAGTTCTTC. Translation gives CASSLGGLAGYRNEQFF.

The gene calls are TRBV7-9 and TRBJ2-1; D perhaps matches TRBD2 (6 bases). From germline, CDR1 is SEHNR and CDR2 FQNEAQ (reference sequence). The length of the CDR3 is 14 residues. The V and J ends lost 4 bases and 7 bases respectively, with 14 bases between them. CDR3 DNA: TGTGCCAGCAGCTCCCTTTTACGGGAGAATGAGCAGTTCTTC. Its protein product is CASSSLLRENEQFF. Drawing the rest from reference TRBV7-9 and TRBJ2-1, the complete variable domain is DTGVSQNPRHKITKRGQNVTFRCDPISEHNRLYWYRQTLGQGPEFLTYFQNEAQLEKSRLLSDRFSAERPKGSFSTLEIQRTEQGDSAMYLCASSSLLRENEQFFGPGTRLTVL.

For this clone: The sample holds other DNA sequences that translate to the same CDR3. The rearrangement uses TRBV28 and TRBJ1-5; no firm D call. Per germline, CDR1 MDHEN and CDR2 SYDVKM. The CDR3 is made up of 14 amino acids. V was cut by 2 bases and J by 3 bases, with 8 bases left in between. CDR3 in DNA: TGTGCCAGCAGTTTAGGGCAGTCCAATCAGCCCCAGCATTTT. This encodes CASSLGQSNQPQHF.

The chain joins TRBV6-1 to TRBJ1-2; D may be TRBD1 (5 bases). The CDR3 runs to 13 residues. Trimming took off 11 bases at V and 2 bases at J, with 15 bases between the two ends. CDR1 MNHNS and CDR2 SASEGT come from the germline V gene. The CDR3 bases are TGTGCCGGAACAAAGGCAGGGAACTATGGCTACACCTTC. Residues: CAGTKAGNYGYTF.

The CDR3 DNA reads TGCGCCAGCAGCCAAGGGCCGGGGAGGAGGGGAAGGGAGTCTACTGAAGCTTTCTTT. Encoded protein: CASSQGPGRRGRESTEAFF. The chain has TRBV4-1 and TRBJ1-1, with D perhaps TRBD1 (5 bases). V gave up 1 base and J gave up 5 bases, with 26 bases separating them. This CDR3 is 19 amino acids long. The germline CDR1 and CDR2 sequences are MGHRA and YSYEKL.

The V gene is TRBV4-1, the J gene TRBJ2-2, with 15 bases lining up with TRBD2. With V trimmed by 3 bases and J by 1 base, 6 bases remained unmatched. The CDR3 extends over 19 amino acids. Germline CDR1 is MGHRA and CDR2 is YSYEKL. The CDR3 bases are TGCGCCAGCAGCCAGCCGGGACTAGCGGGAGGCCTGAACACCGGGGAGCTGTTTTTT. This codes for CASSQPGLAGGLNTGELFF.

The chain joins TRBV29-1 to TRBJ2-4, with TRBD1 as a possible D gene (6 bases). Trimming removed 2 bases at V and 4 bases at J, with 21 bases between. The CDR3 spans 17 residues. Germline CDR1 SQVTM, CDR2 ANQGSEA. This CDR3 reads CSVEWAPGGGSKNIQYF. The CDR3 DNA reads as TGCAGCGTTGAATGGGCGCCTGGGGGCGGGTCTAAAAACATTCAGTACTTC.

This sequence joins TRBV19 and TRBJ2-5; TRBD1 might be the D (5 bases). V gave up 5 bases and J gave up 3 bases, with 16 bases separating them. Germline CDR1 LNHDA, CDR2 SQIVND (reference sequence). The CDR3 runs to 15 residues. In DNA, the CDR3 is TGTGCCAGTAGTGGGGCAGGGAATGTGGAAGAGACCCAGTACTTC. Amino acid sequence: CASSGAGNVEETQYF.

The gene calls are TRBV2 and TRBJ1-2, with D tentatively TRBD1 (6 bases). CDR3 length: 15 amino acids. V lost 7 bases to trimming and J lost 3 bases, with 18 bases between them. Germline V gene lookup returns CDR1 SNHLY and CDR2 FYNNEI. CDR3 nucleotides: TGTGCCAGCAAGATTGGAGTCAGGGGTGACTATGGCTACACCTTC. It encodes CASKIGVRGDYGYTF.

This clone appeared once. This chain connects TRBV27 to TRBJ2-4, with 9 nucleotides matching TRBD1. CDR3 size: 14 residues. V shed 6 bases and J 8 bases; nucleotides not matched to a gene: 8. Germline-derived CDR1 and CDR2 are MNHEY and SMNVEV (reference sequence). CDR3 sequence: CASSPGQGLYIQYF. CDR3 bases: TGTGCCAGCAGCCCGGGACAGGGACTTTACATTCAGTACTTC.

The chain uses TRBV25-1 and TRBJ1-3; D is uncertain. CDR1 and CDR2 from the germline V gene are MGHDK and SYGVNS. Between the trimmed V and J ends, which lost 5 bases and 0 bases, there was a span of 11 bases. The CDR3 is 15 amino acids. The CDR3: CASSTPRGSGNTIYF. For the CDR3, the DNA is TGTGCCAGCAGTACCCCCCGCGGCTCTGGAAACACCATATATTTT. Combining the CDR3 with reference TRBV25-1 and TRBJ1-3 gives the whole variable domain EADIYQTPRYLVIGTGKKITLECSQTMGHDKMYWYQQDPGMELHLIHYSYGVNSTEKGDLSSESTVSRIRTEHFPLTLESARPSHTSQYLCASSTPRGSGNTIYFGEGSWLTVV.

The rearrangement joins TRBV7-9 to TRBJ2-2, with TRBD2 matching over 8 bases. From germline, CDR1 is SEHNR and CDR2 FQNEAQ (reference sequence). V trimming: 3 bases; J trimming: 7 bases; junction bases outside the gene matches: 4. The CDR3 loop spans 14 amino acids. CDR3 region: CASSFGTSHGELFF. Here the CDR3 DNA reads TGTGCCAGCAGCTTTGGGACTAGTCACGGGGAGCTGTTTTTT.

The chain joins TRBV30 to TRBJ2-1; 7 bases line up with TRBD2. CDR3 size: 12 residues. Germline CDR1 reads GTSNPN; CDR2 reads SVGIG (reference sequence). V shed 2 bases and J 7 bases; nucleotides not matched to a gene: 2. CDR3 amino acids: CAWSRGENEQFF. The CDR3 DNA follows: TGTGCCTGGAGTCGGGGGGAGAATGAGCAGTTCTTC.

In its sample, this clone was seen once. V and J are TRBV28 and TRBJ1-2, with D maybe TRBD1 (5 bases). The germline gives CDR1 MDHEN, CDR2 SYDVKM. The length of the CDR3 is 15 residues. Trimming took 4 bases from V and 2 from J, leaving 14 bases between them. The CDR3 loop is CASSWDGKLNYGYTF. The CDR3 DNA reads TGTGCCAGCAGTTGGGACGGCAAACTAAACTATGGCTACACCTTC.

Only a few counts were recorded for this clone. This chain connects TRBV5-3 to TRBJ2-1; no firm D call. TRBV5-3 is classed as an ORF, of uncertain function. The CDR3 is made up of 15 amino acids. The V end lost 7 bases, the J end lost 1 base, and 15 bases lay between the germline ends. CDR3 sequence: CARPPRPTSYNEQFF. The CDR3 nucleotides read TGTGCCAGACCCCCCAGGCCAACATCCTACAATGAGCAGTTCTTC.

This clone was recorded a few times. The J gene is TRBJ2-1, the V gene TRBV5-1; 7 nucleotides line up with TRBD2. V lost 3 bases, J lost 0 bases, and 9 bases stayed unmatched. Germline CDR1 and CDR2: SGHRS and YFSETQ. CDR3 length equals 17 residues. The CDR3 bases are TGCGCCAGCAGCTGGGATAGCGGGTCCCCCTCCTACAATGAGCAGTTCTTC. Translated: CASSWDSGSPSYNEQFF.

The chain is built from TRBV29-1 and TRBJ1-1; D gene unclear. The V end was cut by 3 bases, the J end by 7 bases, with 12 bases between. The CDR3 spans 12 residues. Germline V gene data show CDR1 as SQVTM and CDR2 as ANQGSEA. The CDR3 here is CSVDQLKVEAFF. The CDR3 bases are TGCAGCGTTGATCAGCTCAAAGTTGAAGCTTTCTTT.

CDR3 region: CASSMGQGGEKLFF. The CDR3 DNA follows: TGCGCCAGCAGTATGGGACAGGGTGGTGAAAAACTGTTTTTT. The rearrangement links TRBV5-1 to TRBJ1-4; 9 bases line up with TRBD1. The junction had 6 bases not matched to a gene; V was cut back by 5 bases and J by 7 bases. The germline V gene has CDR1 SGHRS and CDR2 YFSETQ. This CDR3 has 14 residues.

In its sample, this clone was seen a few times. The V call is TRBV7-2, the J call TRBJ2-3, with 10 bases matching TRBD2. The germline V gene encodes CDR1 SGHTA and CDR2 FQGNSA. The CDR3 covers 18 residues. V trimming: 2 bases; J trimming: 1 base; junction bases outside the gene matches: 9. The CDR3 sequence: CASSLWALGTSGTDTQYF. The CDR3 DNA follows: TGTGCCAGCAGCTTATGGGCCCTCGGGACTAGCGGCACAGATACGCAGTATTTT.

There are a few counts of this clone. The chain combines TRBV19 with TRBJ1-2; 9 bases map to TRBD1. The CDR3 length is 13 residues. Trimming at V came to 6 bases and at J to 7 bases, leaving 6 bases not matched to a gene. Per germline, CDR1 LNHDA and CDR2 SQIVND (reference sequence). DNA of the CDR3: TGTGCCAGTAGCATACAGGGGGCTGGTGGCTACACCTTC. Amino acids: CASSIQGAGGYTF.

The V and J genes are TRBV27 and TRBJ2-5; D gene ambiguous. The CDR3 loop spans 15 amino acids. From germline, CDR1 is MNHEY and CDR2 SMNVEV (reference sequence). V lost 7 bases to trimming and J lost 2 bases, with 17 bases between them. DNA for the CDR3: TGTGCCAGCACTGATCCGGACGGAACTCAAGAGACCCAGTACTTC. It is translated as CASTDPDGTQETQYF.